This T cell receptor beta chain was retrieved from a study of blood T cell repertoires in COVID-19. V was clipped by 3 bases and J by 0 bases, with 8 bases between them. The CDR3 extends over 13 amino acids. The germline V gene has CDR1 SQVTM and CDR2 ANQGSEA. This clone was counted once. The repertoire was sequenced with immunoSEQ multiplex PCR; TCRdb's copy has only in-frame clones and lacks some. The sample yields around 140,000 clones, approximately 81% seen once. This chain uses TRBV29-1 with TRBJ1-1; no clear D gene. The clonotype comes from a human donor in a cohort sampled during active COVID-19. The sequencing input was peripheral blood. The CDR3 loop reads CSVDPLMNTEAFF. In DNA, the CDR3 is TGCAGCGTTGACCCCCTAATGAACACTGAAGCTTTCTTT.